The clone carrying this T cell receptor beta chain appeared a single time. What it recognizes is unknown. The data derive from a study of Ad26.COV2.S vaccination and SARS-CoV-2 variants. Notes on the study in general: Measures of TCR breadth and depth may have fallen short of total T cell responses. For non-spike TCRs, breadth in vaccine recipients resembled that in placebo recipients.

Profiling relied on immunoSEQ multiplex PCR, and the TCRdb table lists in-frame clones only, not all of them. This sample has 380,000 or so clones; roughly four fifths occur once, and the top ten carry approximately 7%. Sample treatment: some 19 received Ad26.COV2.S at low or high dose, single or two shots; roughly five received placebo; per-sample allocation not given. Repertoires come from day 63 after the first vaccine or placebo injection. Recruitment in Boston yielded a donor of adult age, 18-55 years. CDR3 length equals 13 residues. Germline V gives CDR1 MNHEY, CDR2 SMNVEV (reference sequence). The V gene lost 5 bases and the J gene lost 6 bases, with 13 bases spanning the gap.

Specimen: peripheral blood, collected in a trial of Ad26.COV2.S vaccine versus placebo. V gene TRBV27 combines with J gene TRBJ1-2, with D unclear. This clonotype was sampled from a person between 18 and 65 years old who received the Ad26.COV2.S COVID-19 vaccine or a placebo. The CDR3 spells CASSLYRTDGYTF. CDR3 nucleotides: TGTGCCAGCAGTCTCTATCGGACGGATGGCTACACCTTC.